This T cell receptor (beta chain) was recovered during a study of Graves' ophthalmopathy and Graves' hyperthyroidism. V dropped 8 bases and J dropped 0 bases, with 19 bases sitting between them. This CDR3 region has 16 residues. Germline CDR1 LNHDA, CDR2 SQIVND (reference sequence). RNA transcripts served as template for amplifying TCR beta CDR3 sequences. Scientists carried out first-round RT-PCR using HTBI primers and then a second-round multiplex PCR. TCRdb itself ran the multiplex PCR reads through MiXCR, one entry per CDR3 protein. This repertoire shows some 1.1 million distinct CDR3 sequences, approximately 35% found once; its top ten account for more than 9.5%.

This clonotype was obtained from an adult man with Graves' hyperthyroidism. The genes are TRBV19 and TRBJ1-1; D ambiguous. Sequencing was done on a sample of peripheral blood or thyroid tissue (not recorded which). CDR3 DNA: TGTGCCAGTGACCTCTCCCCAGGAGTCATGAACACTGAAGCTTTCTTT. Protein sequence: CASDLSPGVMNTEAFF.